This TCR beta chain was sequenced in a study of CD8+ T cells in alopecia areata. Treatment defined: oral pan-JAK inhibitor, 5-10 mg twice daily. cDNA serving as the sequencing template came from extracted, reverse transcribed RNA. Produced via immunoSEQ multiplex PCR; TCRdb's table is partial and in-frame only. Here the sample spans 200,000 to 250,000 clones, roughly two fifths being singletons. Looked up from germline, CDR1 is SGHRS and CDR2 is YFSETQ. This CDR3 is built from 17 residues. Trimming took off 0 bases at V and 1 base at J, with 13 bases between the two ends. The material was CD4+ T cells sorted from blood, obtained at roughly week 30, from a patient treated with tofacitinib. The TCR comes from a human donor with alopecia areata. V gene TRBV5-1 combines with J gene TRBJ2-2; D is unresolved. The CDR3 coding sequence is TGCGCCAGCAGCTTGGCCCCCCTTACCCAGAACACCGGGGAGCTGTTTTTT. Amino acids: CASSLAPLTQNTGELFF.